This note documents a single T cell receptor (beta chain) sequence. TCRdb's table, derived via immunoSEQ multiplex PCR, lists solely in-frame clones and lacks some. The table lists about 74,000 clones, 90% of them singletons. Specified time point: pretreatment peripheral blood. Patient disease was locally advanced or metastatic urothelial carcinoma. The data stem from a study of PD-L1 blockade in urothelial cancer. Background on the study: Patients' atezolizumab regimen, 1,200 mg intravenously every 3 weeks, began in about 2014. Males with urothelial cancer arising in the bladder constituted about 90% of the roughly 30 patients. Anywhere from 0 to 3 prior chemotherapy regimens had been received by patients.

Trimming removed 10 bases from V and 5 bases from J, with 15 bases in between. The CDR3 spans 12 residues. Germline CDR1 is SNHLY and CDR2 is FYNNEI. This sequence originates from a man in his sixties or seventies with urothelial cancer. The specimen was PBMCs, collected around atezolizumab (anti-PD-L1) treatment. This chain uses TRBV2 with TRBJ2-7; D unclear. CDR3 bases: TGTGCCACCGGTCTCCAGGTAAACGAGCAGTACTTC. It encodes CATGLQVNEQYF.